Below, 9 T cell receptor beta chains from the same sample are listed, as sequenced in a study of type 1 and type 2 diabetes patients. Genomic DNA was the PCR template. Multiplex PCR with 30 forward and 13 reverse primers amplified the TCR beta CDR3. TCRdb recomputed calls from the multiplex PCR reads with MiXCR, one row per CDR3 protein. The sample has some 250,000 distinct CDR3 sequences, 40% to 50% seen once; the top ten hold roughly 15%. The sample was peripheral blood mononuclear cells (PBMCs). The receptors here all came from a man between 18 and 35 years old with type 2 diabetes.

The CDR3, as DNA: TGCGCCAGCGGGACGGACGGAAACACCATATATTTT. Its protein is CASGTDGNTIYF. The chain has TRBV10-1 and TRBJ1-3, with D possibly TRBD1 on 5 matching bases. Germline V lookup: CDR1 WNHNN, CDR2 SYGVQD (reference sequence). Between the trimmed V and J ends, which lost 8 bases and 4 bases, there was a span of 9 bases. This CDR3 spans 12 amino acids.

The V and J genes are TRBV19 and TRBJ1-1; no clear D. The CDR3 is 15 amino acids. The germline V gene encodes CDR1 LNHDA and CDR2 SQIVND (reference sequence). V was clipped by 5 bases and J by 2 bases, with 15 bases between them. CDR3 nucleotides: TGTGCCAGTAGTCCTCGACTACAAGCAAACACTGAAGCTTTCTTT. Its protein is CASSPRLQANTEAFF. The whole variable domain, filled in from reference TRBV19 and TRBJ1-1, reads DGGITQSPKYLFRKEGQNVTLSCEQNLNHDAMYWYRQDPGQGLRLIYYSQIVNDFQKGDIAEGYSVSREKKESFPLTVTSAQKNPTAFYLCASSPRLQANTEAFFGQGTRLTVV.

The chain couples TRBV10-3 to TRBJ1-1, with TRBD1 matching 12 bases. J was trimmed by 1 base and V by 0 bases; bases with no gene match: 3. In germline, CDR1 is ENHRY, CDR2 SYGVKD. The CDR3 totals 17 residues. The CDR3 region is CAISESGQGAANTEAFF. CDR3 coding DNA: TGTGCCATCAGTGAGTCGGGACAGGGGGCTGCGAACACTGAAGCTTTCTTT.

The gene calls are TRBV4-3 and TRBJ1-4; D perhaps matches TRBD1 (6 bases). Looked up from germline, CDR1 is LGHNA and CDR2 is YSLEER. The germline V and J ends were trimmed by 1 base and 10 bases, with 25 bases remaining between them. The CDR3 totals 18 residues. CDR3 nucleotide sequence: TGCGCCAGCAGCCAAGGGATAGGCGGGCGACAGGCAGGCGGAAAACTGTTTTTT. Encoded protein: CASSQGIGGRQAGGKLFF.

This chain links TRBV19 with TRBJ2-3; TRBD1 might be the D (6 bases). The V gene lost 10 bases and the J gene lost 3 bases, with 17 bases spanning the gap. CDR1 and CDR2 from the germline V gene are LNHDA and SQIVND (reference sequence). The CDR3 totals 14 residues. This chain's CDR3 is CATKTGIGTDTQYF. The CDR3 nucleotides are TGTGCCACAAAAACAGGGATCGGGACAGATACGCAGTATTTT.

This clonotype was observed a few times. The CDR3 DNA sequence: TGTGCCAGCAGCCCGACGTTAGCTAACTATGGCTACACCTTC. Translation: CASSPTLANYGYTF. The chain couples TRBV14 to TRBJ1-2; D ambiguous. Germline loops: CDR1 SGHDN, CDR2 FVKESK. V lost 4 bases and J 0 bases, leaving 9 bases between the germline ends. This CDR3 has 14 residues.

This chain joins TRBV12-3 or TRBV12-4 and TRBJ2-7; tentative D call: TRBD1 (5 bases). This CDR3 is 14 amino acids long. V was trimmed by 9 bases and J by 3 bases, leaving 18 bases between them. CDR3 in amino acids: CARVTGSPHYEQYF. CDR3 coding DNA: TGTGCCAGAGTAACAGGTTCCCCCCACTACGAGCAGTACTTC.

The chain is built from TRBV7-2 and TRBJ1-1; 10 bases fit TRBD1. The CDR3 spans 15 residues. The trim removed 1 base at V and 4 bases at J, leaving 3 bases unmatched. Germline CDR1 is SGHTA and CDR2 is FQGNSA. The CDR3 nucleotides are TGTGCCAGCAGCTTAGGAGGGACAGGGGCCACTGAAGCTTTCTTT. It specifies CASSLGGTGATEAFF.

This clonotype has more than one count but fewer than ten. The V call is TRBV19, the J call TRBJ1-2, with 9 positions matching TRBD1. With 4 bases clipped from V and 8 bases from J, the junction kept 14 bases outside the gene matches. Germline V gene sequence: CDR1 LNHDA, CDR2 SQIVND (reference sequence). CDR3 size: 16 residues. The CDR3 reads CASSTRPGTGSRGYTF. The DNA for the CDR3 is TGTGCCAGTAGTACCCGTCCCGGGACAGGGTCGCGGGGCTACACCTTC.